This T cell receptor (beta chain) was sequenced for a study of blood T cell repertoires in COVID-19. On the study more broadly: Samples came from the United States, Italy and Spain, spanning acute and convalescent COVID-19. Sample material is recorded as cDNA or gDNA derived from T cells, B-cell-depleted T cells, or PBMCs.

The germline V gene encodes CDR1 LNHNV and CDR2 YYDKDF (reference sequence). V was shortened by 0 bases and J by 10 bases, with 13 bases between the two germline ends. There are 14 residues in the CDR3. Original processing methods: Estimates of nucleated cell counts were drawn from the amplification of reference gene primers. The method was immunoSEQ multiplex PCR; TCRdb's version includes in-frame clones alone and lacks a portion of them. D and trimming were read from the DNA, whereas the V and J calls and clone size are those reported in that table. The table records tens of thousands of clones, approximately 90% of them present only once.

This TCR was recovered from a man in his fifties with active COVID-19. Sequencing was done on a sample of peripheral blood. The chain has TRBV15 and TRBJ2-1, with D tentatively TRBD2 (7 bases). In nucleotides, the CDR3 is TGTGCCACCAGCAGAGATAGGGGGGGAAAGGAGCAGTTCTTC. Translating gives CATSRDRGGKEQFF.